The 7 T cell receptor beta chains below were found in one sample sequenced in a study of spatial heterogeneity in lung cancer. Time point defined: blood at routine non-recurrence follow-up after resection. Tumor, nontumor lung or frozen PBMC supplied whole RNA, sequenced without sorting. TCRdb reprocessed the 5' RACE reads with MiXCR, giving one entry per CDR3 protein. The data hold some 120,000 distinct CDR3 sequences, with 10% to 15% observed a single time. Sequenced material: PBMCs, taken at follow-up. The receptors derive from a male donor with early-stage non-small cell lung cancer.

The J gene is TRBJ2-7, the V gene TRBV7-2, with TRBD1 matching 9 bases. The CDR3 sequence is 16 residues long. The V gene end was trimmed by 1 base and the J gene end by 5 bases; junction bases not matched to a gene: 9. Germline values: CDR1 SGHTA, CDR2 FQGNSA. The CDR3 loop reads CASSLEGTGYGHEQYF. The CDR3, as DNA: TGTGCCAGCAGCTTAGAAGGGACAGGGTATGGGCACGAGCAGTACTTC. The full variable domain, in which reference TRBV7-2 and TRBJ2-7 provide the parts outside the CDR3, is GAGVSQSPSNKVTEKGKDVELRCDPISGHTALYWYRQSLGQGLEFLIYFQGNSAPDKSGLPSDRFSAERTGGSVSTLTIQRTQQEDSAVYLCASSLEGTGYGHEQYFGPGTRLTVT.

This clonotype was recorded a few times. The V call is TRBV6-5, the J call TRBJ1-4; D gene uncertain. There are 14 residues in the CDR3. Trimming pared 4 bases from V and 7 bases from J, leaving 13 bases between. Germline assignment: CDR1 MNHEY and CDR2 SVGAGI. The CDR3 region has the DNA TGTGCCAGCAGTTTCCGGGAGACGCGTGAAAAACTGTTTTTT. Translation: CASSFRETREKLFF.

V usage is TRBV4-1 and J usage is TRBJ2-7; D is uncertain. Germline V gene data show CDR1 as MGHRA and CDR2 as YSYEKL. The CDR3 length is 15 residues. Trimming removed 1 base at V and 3 bases at J, with 13 bases between. Here the CDR3 DNA reads TGCGCCAGCAGCCAAGTAGGAGCTGCGGTCTACGAGCAGTACTTC. Protein sequence: CASSQVGAAVYEQYF.

In this sample, this clonotype turned up many times. The J gene is TRBJ1-5, the V gene TRBV24-1; 9 nucleotides line up with TRBD1. CDR3 length: 15 residues. V gave up 4 bases and J gave up 5 bases; unmatched junction bases: 5. Germline CDR1 KGHDR, CDR2 SFDVKD. The CDR3 protein is CATSEGTGRDQPQHF. The DNA of the CDR3 is TGTGCCACCAGTGAGGGGACAGGGCGGGATCAGCCCCAGCATTTT.

This clonotype was seen only a few times. The rearrangement links TRBV3-1 to TRBJ1-3; D is uncertain. V dropped 2 bases and J dropped 4 bases, with 9 bases sitting between them. CDR1 and CDR2 from the germline V gene are LGHDT and YNNKEL (reference sequence). The CDR3 has 14 residues. The CDR3 region has the DNA TGTGCCAGCAGCCAAACCTGGGCGGGAAACACCATATATTTT. It is translated as CASSQTWAGNTIYF.

This clonotype appeared many times. The V gene is TRBV6-5, the J gene TRBJ1-6, with 8 bases lining up with TRBD1. The CDR3 contains 16 residues. V shed 5 bases, J shed 6 bases, and the junction held 9 bases outside the gene matches. CDR1 is MNHEY and CDR2 is SVGAGI in the germline V gene. The CDR3 DNA reads as TGTGCCAGCAGTAATCTCGAAGGACAGGGTAATTCACCCCTCCACTTT. Translating gives CASSNLEGQGNSPLHF.

This clonotype was seen many times. V is TRBV5-1 and J is TRBJ1-1, with 11 bases aligning to TRBD1. This CDR3 is built from 14 residues. The germline V gene encodes CDR1 SGHRS and CDR2 YFSETQ. Trimming removed 4 bases from V and 5 bases from J; junction bases left unmatched: 4. The CDR3 spells CASSQDRGQTEAFF. The CDR3 DNA is TGCGCCAGCAGCCAGGACAGGGGGCAAACTGAAGCTTTCTTT.